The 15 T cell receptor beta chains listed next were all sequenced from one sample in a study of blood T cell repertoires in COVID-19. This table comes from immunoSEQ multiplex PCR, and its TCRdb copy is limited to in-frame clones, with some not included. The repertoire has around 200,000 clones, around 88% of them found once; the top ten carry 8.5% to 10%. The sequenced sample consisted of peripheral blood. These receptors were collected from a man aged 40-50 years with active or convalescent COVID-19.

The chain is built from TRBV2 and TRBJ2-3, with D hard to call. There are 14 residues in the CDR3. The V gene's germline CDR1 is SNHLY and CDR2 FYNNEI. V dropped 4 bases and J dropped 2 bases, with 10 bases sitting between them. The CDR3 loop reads CASSGLGLTDTQYF. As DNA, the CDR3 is TGTGCCAGCAGTGGGCTAGGCCTCACAGATACGCAGTATTTT.

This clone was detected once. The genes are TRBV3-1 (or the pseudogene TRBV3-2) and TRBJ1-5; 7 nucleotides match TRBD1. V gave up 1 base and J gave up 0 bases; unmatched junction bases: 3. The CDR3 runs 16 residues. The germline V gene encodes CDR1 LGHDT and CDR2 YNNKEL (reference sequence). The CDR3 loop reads CASSQGRGYSNQPQHF. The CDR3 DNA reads TGTGCCAGCAGCCAAGGCAGGGGGTATAGCAATCAGCCCCAGCATTTT.

CDR3: CAWSVEAGGGTQYF. CDR3 nucleotide sequence: TGTGCCTGGAGTGTAGAGGCAGGAGGAGGGACCCAGTACTTC. The chain employs TRBV30 and TRBJ2-5; possible D gene TRBD2, 5 bases. Per the germline V gene, CDR1 is GTSNPN and CDR2 is SVGIG (reference sequence). The V gene lost 0 bases and the J gene lost 7 bases, with 15 bases spanning the gap. The CDR3 totals 14 residues.

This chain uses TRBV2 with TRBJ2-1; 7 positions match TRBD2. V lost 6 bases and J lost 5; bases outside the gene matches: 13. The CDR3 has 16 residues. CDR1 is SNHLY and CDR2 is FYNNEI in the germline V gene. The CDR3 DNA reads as TGTGCCAGCAGCTCTTCACTAGCGTCGCGCGACAATGAGCAGTTCTTC. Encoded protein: CASSSSLASRDNEQFF.

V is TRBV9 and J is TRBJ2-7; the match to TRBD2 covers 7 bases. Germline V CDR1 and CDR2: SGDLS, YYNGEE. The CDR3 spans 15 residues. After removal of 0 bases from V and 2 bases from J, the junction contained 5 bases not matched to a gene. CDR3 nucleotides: TGTGCCAGCAGCGTAGGGGCTAGCGGAACCTACGAGCAGTACTTC. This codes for CASSVGASGTYEQYF.

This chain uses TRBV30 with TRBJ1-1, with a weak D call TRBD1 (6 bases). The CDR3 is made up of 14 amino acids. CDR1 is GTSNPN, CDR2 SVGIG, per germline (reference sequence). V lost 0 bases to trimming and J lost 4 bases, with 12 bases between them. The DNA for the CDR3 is TGTGCCTGGAGTGTACCAGGGGTTGCCACTGAAGCTTTCTTT. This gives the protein CAWSVPGVATEAFF. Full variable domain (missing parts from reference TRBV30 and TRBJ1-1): SQTIHQWPATLVQPVGSPLSLECTVEGTSNPNLYWYRQAAGRGLQLLFYSVGIGQISSEVPQNLSASRPQDRQFILSSKKLLLSDSGFYLCAWSVPGVATEAFFGQGTRLTVV.

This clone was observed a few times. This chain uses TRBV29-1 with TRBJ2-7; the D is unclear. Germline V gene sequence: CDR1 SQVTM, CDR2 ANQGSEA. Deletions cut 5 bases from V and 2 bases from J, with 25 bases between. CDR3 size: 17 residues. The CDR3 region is CSVLRRKFELIAYEQYF. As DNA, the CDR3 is TGCAGCGTTCTCCGCCGCAAATTCGAACTAATTGCCTACGAGCAGTACTTC.

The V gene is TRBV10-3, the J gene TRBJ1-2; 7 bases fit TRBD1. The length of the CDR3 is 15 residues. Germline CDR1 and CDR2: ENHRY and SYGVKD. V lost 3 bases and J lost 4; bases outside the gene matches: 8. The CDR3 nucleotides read TGTGCCATCAGTGACCCGGTAGGGGGCTTCTATGGCTACACCTTC. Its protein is CAISDPVGGFYGYTF.

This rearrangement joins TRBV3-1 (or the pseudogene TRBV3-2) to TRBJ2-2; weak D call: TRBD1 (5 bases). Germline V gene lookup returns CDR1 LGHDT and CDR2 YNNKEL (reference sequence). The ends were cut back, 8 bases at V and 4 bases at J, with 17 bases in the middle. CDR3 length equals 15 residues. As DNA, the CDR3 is TGTGCCAGCGGAGATCTAGGGGCCGCCACCGGGGAGCTGTTTTTT. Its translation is CASGDLGAATGELFF.

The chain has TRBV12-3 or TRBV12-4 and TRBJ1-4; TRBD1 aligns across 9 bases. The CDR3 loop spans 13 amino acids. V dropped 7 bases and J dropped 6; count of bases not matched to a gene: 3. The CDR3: CASTGTGHEKLFF. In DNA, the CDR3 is TGTGCCAGCACCGGGACAGGGCATGAAAAACTGTTTTTT.

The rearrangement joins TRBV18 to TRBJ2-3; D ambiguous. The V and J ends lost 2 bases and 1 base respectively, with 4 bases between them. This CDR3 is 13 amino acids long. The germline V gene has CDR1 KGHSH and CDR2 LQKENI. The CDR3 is CASSPGGTDTQYF. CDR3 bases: TGTGCCAGCTCACCAGGAGGCACAGATACGCAGTATTTT. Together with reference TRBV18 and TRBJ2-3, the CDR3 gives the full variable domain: NAGVMQNPRHLVRRRGQEARLRCSPMKGHSHVYWYRQLPEEGLKFMVYLQKENIIDESGMPKERFSAEFPKEGPSILRIQQVVRGDSAAYFCASSPGGTDTQYFGPGTRLTVL.

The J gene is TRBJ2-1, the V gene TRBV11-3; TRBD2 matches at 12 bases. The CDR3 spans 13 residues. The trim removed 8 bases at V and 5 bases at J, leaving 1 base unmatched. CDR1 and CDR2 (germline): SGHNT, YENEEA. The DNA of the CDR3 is TGTGCCAGCCGACTAGCGGGGGACAATGAGCAGTTCTTC. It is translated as CASRLAGDNEQFF.

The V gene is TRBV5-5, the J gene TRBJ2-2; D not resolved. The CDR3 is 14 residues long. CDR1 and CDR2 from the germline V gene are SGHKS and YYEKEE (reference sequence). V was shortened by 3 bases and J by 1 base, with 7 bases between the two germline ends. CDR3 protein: CASSSDKNTGELFF. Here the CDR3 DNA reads TGTGCCAGCAGCTCAGACAAGAACACCGGGGAGCTGTTTTTT. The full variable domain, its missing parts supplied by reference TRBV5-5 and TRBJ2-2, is DAGVTQSPTHLIKTRGQQVTLRCSPISGHKSVSWYQQVLGQGPQFIFQYYEKEERGRGNFPDRFSARQFPNYSSELNVNALLLGDSALYLCASSSDKNTGELFFGEGSRLTVL.

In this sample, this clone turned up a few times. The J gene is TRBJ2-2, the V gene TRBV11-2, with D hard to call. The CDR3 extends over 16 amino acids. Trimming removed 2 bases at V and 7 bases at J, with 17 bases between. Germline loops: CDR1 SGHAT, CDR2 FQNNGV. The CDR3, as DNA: TGTGCCAGCAGCTTAAGCCAGCCCACCGGCGGCGGGGAGCTGTTTTTT. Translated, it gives CASSLSQPTGGGELFF.

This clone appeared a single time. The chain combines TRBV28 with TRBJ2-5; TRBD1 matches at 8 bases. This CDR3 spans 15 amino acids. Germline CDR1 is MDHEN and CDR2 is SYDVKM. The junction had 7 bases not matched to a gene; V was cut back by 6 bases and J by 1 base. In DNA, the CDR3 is TGTGCCAGCAGCCCGACAGGGGATTTCCAAGAGACCCAGTACTTC. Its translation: CASSPTGDFQETQYF.